These T cell receptor beta chains were read from a single sample in a study of early T cells in non-severe SARS-CoV-2 infection. TCRdb re-analysed the 5' RACE reads in MiXCR, keeping a single row per CDR3 protein. The sample contains approximately 21,000 distinct CDR3 sequences, about 5.6% of which appear only once. The material sequenced was whole blood. Receptors originate from an adult who was a healthcare worker with PCR-confirmed SARS-CoV-2 infection or an uninfected control (not recorded which). Each CDR3 is given with its conserved first and last residue. The D gene is left open where the match is weak. Size values are once, few and many counts, or a class for expanded clones, and some rows have none.

D	V	length	size	J	DNA	CDR3
TRBD1	TRBV20-1	16	few	TRBJ2-1	TGCAGTGCTAGTCGGCGGACAGGGAGAACTCCCAATGAGCAGTTCTTC	CSASRRTGRTPNEQFF
.	TRBV18	15	many	TRBJ1-1	TGTGCCAGCTCGTTGTTCGGGGGGAAAAACACTGAAGCTTTCTTT	CASSLFGGKNTEAFF
TRBD2	TRBV28	15	many	TRBJ2-7	TGTGCCAGCAGTTTGGGACTAGCGGCCGACTACGAGCAGTACTTC	CASSLGLAADYEQYF
TRBD2	TRBV29-1	12	.	TRBJ2-1	TGCAGCGTGCAAGGACTAGCCAATGAGCAGTTCTTC	CSVQGLANEQFF
TRBD1	TRBV7-2	16	many	TRBJ2-1	TGTGCCAGCAGCCCCACCCACAGGGGCCGTCTCATAGAGCAGTTCTTC	CASSPTHRGRLIEQFF
.	TRBV10-3	16	many	TRBJ2-3	TGTGCCATCAGTGACAGGATAGCGGAAGACACAGATACGCAGTATTTT	CAISDRIAEDTDTQYF
.	TRBV20-1	13	few	TRBJ1-5	TGCAGTGGTGAAGAGTATAGCAATCAGCCCCAGCATTTT	CSGEEYSNQPQHF
.	TRBV5-4	13	few	TRBJ1-1	TGTGCCAGCAGCTTGTCCCCAGACCTTGAAGCTTTCTTT	CASSLSPDLEAFF
.	TRBV2	14	many	TRBJ1-1	TGTGCCAGCAGTGAAGGACCGGGCGGCACTGAAGCTTTCTTT	CASSEGPGGTEAFF
.	TRBV20-1	13	many	TRBJ1-1	TGCAGTGCGGGGGCAGGGCAGGAGACTGAAGCTTTCTTT	CSAGAGQETEAFF
.	TRBV7-8	16	medium-sized	TRBJ2-3	TGTGCCAGCAGCTCTTACTCCACCTCAGCCCTGCTCACGCAGTATTTT	CASSSYSTSALLTQYF
.	TRBV29-1	15	many	TRBJ1-4	TGCAGCGCTTCAAACGGGGGGCCCCGCCATGAAAAACTGTTTTTT	CSASNGGPRHEKLFF
.	TRBV4-3	17	many	TRBJ2-3	TGCGCCAGCAGCCAAGATGAAACTGGGGGGTTCGGGGATACGCAGTATTTT	CASSQDETGGFGDTQYF
TRBD2	TRBV4-1	14	many	TRBJ2-1	TGCGCCAGCAGCCAGGGACTAGCGGGAAATGAGCAGTTCTTC	CASSQGLAGNEQFF
TRBD2	TRBV7-2	15	few	TRBJ2-1	TGTGCCAGCAGCTTAGAGGCTAGCGGGAGGGTTGAGCAGTTCTTC	CASSLEASGRVEQFF
.	TRBV20-1	11	few	TRBJ1-2	TGCAGTCTACCCGACGGCTATGGCTACACCTTC	CSLPDGYGYTF
TRBD2	TRBV20-1	16	.	TRBJ2-3	TGCAGTGCTAGAGGGGGACTAGCGGGTTTCACAGATACGCAGTATTTT	CSARGGLAGFTDTQYF
.	TRBV7-8	15	.	TRBJ1-5	TGTGCCAGCAGCCCTTACAGGGCCCAGAATCAGCCCCAGCATTTT	CASSPYRAQNQPQHF
.	TRBV21-1	16	many	TRBJ2-4	TGTGCCAGCAGCACAGACTGGACAGGGGAGAGAAACATTCAGTACTTC	CASSTDWTGERNIQYF
TRBD2	TRBV20-1	12	many	TRBJ2-3	TGCAGTGGACAGCGGGAGGCCGATACGCAGTATTTT	CSGQREADTQYF
TRBD1	TRBV6-2/TRBV6-3	16	many	TRBJ2-1	TGTGCCAGCAGTGACCTACAGGGGACGGGGTTGAATGAGCAGTTCTTC	CASSDLQGTGLNEQFF
TRBD2	TRBV12-5	16	.	TRBJ2-3	TGTGCTAGTGGTTTGGCTAGCGGGAGAGGAATAATGACGCAGTATTTT	CASGLASGRGIMTQYF
.	TRBV28	15	medium-sized	TRBJ2-3	TGTGCCAGCAGTTCGTTAGGGGGACCCACAGATACGCAGTATTTT	CASSSLGGPTDTQYF
TRBD1	TRBV2	17	few	TRBJ1-5	TGTGCCAGCAGCCCGGGGGACAGGGCTTGGAGCAATCAGCCCCAGCATTTT	CASSPGDRAWSNQPQHF
.	TRBV7-9	15	many	TRBJ2-3	TGTGCCAGCAGCCCTACAGGGACTACCACAGATACGCAGTATTTT	CASSPTGTTTDTQYF
.	TRBV6-6	17	.	TRBJ1-2	TGTGCCAGCAGTTACTCGATGCGACAGGAGACTAACTATGGCTACACCTTC	CASSYSMRQETNYGYTF
.	TRBV28	12	many	TRBJ2-5	TGTGCCAGCAGTTTAGGCCTGGGACACTTGTACTTC	CASSLGLGHLYF
.	TRBV20-1	11	medium-sized	TRBJ2-5	TGCAGTGCTGGTCGACGTGAGACCCAGTACTTC	CSAGRRETQYF
.	TRBV28	13	few	TRBJ2-7	TGTGCCAGCAGTCGTCTGGGGCCCTACGAGCAGTACTTC	CASSRLGPYEQYF
TRBD2	TRBV6-5	14	many	TRBJ2-7	TGTGCCACCCGAGGACTAGCGGGAGTCCACGAGCAGTACTTC	CATRGLAGVHEQYF
TRBD2	TRBV20-1	14	.	TRBJ2-7	TGCAGTGCTTGGTCTAGCGGGAGGGCGAGCGAGCAGTACTTC	CSAWSSGRASEQYF
.	TRBV12-3/TRBV12-4	13	.	TRBJ2-7	TGTGCCAGCTCCCGTTTCAGCTCCTACGAGCAGTACTTC	CASSRFSSYEQYF
.	TRBV5-4	16	.	TRBJ2-3	TGTGCCAGCAGCTTGGGGCAGGTGGCTCGGACAGATACGCAGTATTTT	CASSLGQVARTDTQYF
TRBD1	TRBV5-4	15	many	TRBJ2-1	TGTGCCAGCAGCTTGGCCTACGTGACAGGGAATGAGCAGTTCTTC	CASSLAYVTGNEQFF
.	TRBV5-1	14	many	TRBJ2-7	TGCGCCAGCAGCTTGGAGCAGGGCAGCTACGAGCAGTACTTC	CASSLEQGSYEQYF
.	TRBV27	14	many	TRBJ2-7	TGTGCCAGCAGTTTGCGGGTCTCATCCTACGAGCAGTACTTC	CASSLRVSSYEQYF
TRBD2	TRBV10-3	15	many	TRBJ2-1	TGTGCCATCAGTGAGGCGGGAGGGGACTACAATGAGCAGTTCTTC	CAISEAGGDYNEQFF
TRBD1	TRBV5-1	14	many	TRBJ1-2	TGCGCCAGCAGCCGGACAGGGGATGGCTATGGCTACACCTTC	CASSRTGDGYGYTF
.	TRBV21-1	16	many	TRBJ1-5	TGTGCCAGCAGCAGTGGCGACCTCCCATACAATCAGCCCCAGCATTTT	CASSSGDLPYNQPQHF
.	TRBV29-1	13	many	TRBJ1-2	TGCAGCGTTGAACCGCAGGATAACTATGGCTACACCTTC	CSVEPQDNYGYTF
.	TRBV2	15	few	TRBJ2-2	TGTGCCAGCACCGAACAGGGGGGGTGGTCCGGGGAGCTGTTTTTT	CASTEQGGWSGELFF
.	TRBV5-1	13	many	TRBJ1-6	TGCGCCAGCAGCTTACAGGATAATTCACCCCTCCACTTT	CASSLQDNSPLHF
TRBD1	TRBV12-3/TRBV12-4	14	many	TRBJ2-2	TGTGCCAGCAGTTCTCGACAGGGGGCCGGGGAGCTGTTTTTT	CASSSRQGAGELFF
.	TRBV7-8	15	many	TRBJ2-1	TGTGCCAGCAGCCCCAAAGCTATCGCCTACAATGAGCAGTTCTTC	CASSPKAIAYNEQFF
TRBD1	TRBV29-1	14	.	TRBJ1-3	TGCAGCGTTGAACGGACAGGGTTTGGAAACACCATATATTTT	CSVERTGFGNTIYF
.	TRBV5-1	12	few	TRBJ1-1	TGCGCCAGCAGCGTAGGGGCGGCAGAAGCTTTCTTT	CASSVGAAEAFF
.	TRBV30	13	few	TRBJ2-1	TGTGCCTGGAGTGGGGGGGTTTACAATGAGCAGTTCTTC	CAWSGGVYNEQFF
TRBD1	TRBV7-2	15	many	TRBJ1-2	TGTGCCAGCAGCTTAGCGTCCCAGGGGGACTATGGCTACACCTTC	CASSLASQGDYGYTF
.	TRBV10-3	16	medium-sized	TRBJ1-6	TGTGCCATCAGCGAACAGGGTGTATCCTATAATTCACCCCTCCACTTT	CAISEQGVSYNSPLHF
.	TRBV6-6	14	few	TRBJ1-2	TGTGCCAGCAGTTACGGCCCAGGGGAAAGGGGCTACACCTTC	CASSYGPGERGYTF